This T cell receptor (beta chain) originates from a study of blood T cell repertoires in COVID-19. Across the study: Acute and convalescent COVID-19 specimens originated in the United States, Italy and Spain.

The CDR3 extends over 12 amino acids. The V gene's germline CDR1 is MNHEY and CDR2 SVGAGI. Trimming stripped 6 bases from V and 7 bases from J, with 10 bases between. The table came from immunoSEQ multiplex PCR; TCRdb's copy has only in-frame clones and leaves some out. In the table there are roughly 72,000 clones, roughly 80% of which are singletons. The sample comprised peripheral blood. The V gene is TRBV6-5, the J gene TRBJ2-1; perhaps TRBD2 as D (6 bases). The receptor comes from a man between 65 and 80 years old who had recovered from COVID-19. In DNA, the CDR3 is TGTGCCAGCAGGGCCCGGGGGAATGAGCAGTTCTTC. Residues: CASRARGNEQFF.